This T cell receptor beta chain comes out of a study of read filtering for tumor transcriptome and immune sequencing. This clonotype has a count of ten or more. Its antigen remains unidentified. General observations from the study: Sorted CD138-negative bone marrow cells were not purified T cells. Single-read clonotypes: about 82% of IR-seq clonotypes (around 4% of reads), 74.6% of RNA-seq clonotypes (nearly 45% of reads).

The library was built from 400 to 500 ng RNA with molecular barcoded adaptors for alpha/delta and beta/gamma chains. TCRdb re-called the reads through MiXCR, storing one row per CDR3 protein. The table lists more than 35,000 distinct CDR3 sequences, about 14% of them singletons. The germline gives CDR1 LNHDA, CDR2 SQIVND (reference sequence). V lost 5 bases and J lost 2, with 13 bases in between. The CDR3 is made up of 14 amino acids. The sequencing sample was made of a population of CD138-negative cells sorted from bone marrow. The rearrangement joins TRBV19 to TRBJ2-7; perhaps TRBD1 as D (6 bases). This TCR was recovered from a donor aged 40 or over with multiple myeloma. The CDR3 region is CASSGGQRPYEQYF. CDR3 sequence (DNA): TGTGCCAGTAGTGGAGGACAGAGACCCTACGAGCAGTACTTC. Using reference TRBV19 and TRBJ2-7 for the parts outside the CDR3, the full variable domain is DGGITQSPKYLFRKEGQNVTLSCEQNLNHDAMYWYRQDPGQGLRLIYYSQIVNDFQKGDIAEGYSVSREKKESFPLTVTSAQKNPTAFYLCASSGGQRPYEQYFGPGTRLTVT.